This TCR beta chain was sequenced during a study of T cell responses to AZD1222 COVID-19 vaccine. Using immunoSEQ multiplex PCR, the repertoire was profiled, and TCRdb retains in-frame clones only, with some absent. The sample has under 200,000 clones; 90% to 95% are singletons. The CDR3 is made up of 14 amino acids. V lost 1 base and J 3 bases, leaving 9 bases between the germline ends. Germline V gene sequence: CDR1 SGHRS, CDR2 YFSETQ. Sequences were derived from peripheral blood, sampled 28 days after the second dose of the MenACWY control vaccine. This chain uses TRBV5-1 with TRBJ2-3, with a weak D call TRBD1 (6 bases). The receptor was isolated from an adult who received the MenACWY meningococcal vaccine as a control. Here the CDR3 reads CASSLRQGTDTQYF. In DNA form, the CDR3 reads TGCGCCAGCAGCTTGAGGCAGGGGACAGATACGCAGTATTTT.